This T cell receptor beta chain comes out of a study of blood T cells in healthy people across ages. Donors were healthy Caucasian individuals from Russia aged about 6 to 95. At least ten counts were recorded for this clonotype. As yet, its antigen is unknown. Study-wide results and caveats: Using unsorted PBMCs precluded a conclusive naive versus antigen-experienced comparison.

A sample-barcoded 5' primer and a J-beta primer mix were used in a second PCR of about 6 to 11 cycles. Every molecule of cDNA carried a tag from a template-switch adaptor with 12 random nucleotides. Each sample provided no less than 3 million CDR3-containing paired-end reads. TCRdb ran MiXCR on the 5' RACE reads and lists one entry per CDR3 protein. The table lists 1 million or so distinct CDR3 sequences, 40% to 45% of them singletons, with 15% to 20% in the top ten. The source is a woman in her sixties or seventies in good health. Sequencing was performed on blood.

The CDR3 spells CATSGAGTAYEQYF. The CDR3 DNA reads TGTGCCACCAGTGGGGCCGGGACAGCTTACGAGCAGTACTTC. The chain recombines TRBV24-1 with TRBJ2-7; 7 bases agree with TRBD1. Germline V gives CDR1 KGHDR, CDR2 SFDVKD. Germline trimming cut 5 bases from V and 4 bases from J; bases unmatched to any gene: 7. This CDR3 is built from 14 residues.